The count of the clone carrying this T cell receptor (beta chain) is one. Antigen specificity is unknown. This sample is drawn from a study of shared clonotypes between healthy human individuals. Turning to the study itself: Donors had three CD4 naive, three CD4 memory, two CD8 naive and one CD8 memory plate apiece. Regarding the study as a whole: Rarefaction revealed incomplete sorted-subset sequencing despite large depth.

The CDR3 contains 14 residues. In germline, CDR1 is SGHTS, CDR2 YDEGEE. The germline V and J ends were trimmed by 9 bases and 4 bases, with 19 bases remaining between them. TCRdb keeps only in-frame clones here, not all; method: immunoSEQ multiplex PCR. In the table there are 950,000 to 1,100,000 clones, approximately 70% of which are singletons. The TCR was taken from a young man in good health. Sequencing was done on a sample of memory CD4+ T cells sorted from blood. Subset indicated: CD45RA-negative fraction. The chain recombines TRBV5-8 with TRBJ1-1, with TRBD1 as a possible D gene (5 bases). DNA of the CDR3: TGTGCCACTATGGACAAACTCATGTCCACTGAAGCTTTCTTT. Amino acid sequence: CATMDKLMSTEAFF.